The 20 T cell receptor beta chains presented below share a single source sample, sequenced in a study of early stage breast cancer tumors. Here immunoSEQ multiplex PCR was the method, and the copy in TCRdb shows in-frame clones only, minus some. The sample includes some 14,000 clones, approximately 84% of them seen just once. Sequencing was carried out using normal breast tissue next to the tumor. The source is a person aged 30-39 years with breast cancer.

V usage is TRBV7-8 and J usage is TRBJ2-7, with 10 nucleotides matching TRBD2. This CDR3 spans 17 amino acids. CDR1 is SGHVS and CDR2 is FQNEAQ in the germline V gene. Trimming removed 1 base from V and 3 bases from J; junction bases left unmatched: 9. Here the CDR3 DNA reads TGTGCCAGCAGCTTAGGCGCTAGCGGGAGTTACGTCTACGAGCAGTACTTC. Translated: CASSLGASGSYVYEQYF.

The chain couples TRBV29-1 to TRBJ1-1; D is undetermined. Deletions cut 1 base from V and 3 bases from J, with 3 bases between. Germline lookup yields CDR1 SQVTM and CDR2 ANQGSEA. The CDR3 has 11 residues. CDR3 DNA sequence: TGCAGCGTTGAAGGGGACACTGAAGCTTTCTTT. Residues: CSVEGDTEAFF.

The V and J genes are TRBV29-1 and TRBJ1-1, with D uncertain. Germline assignment: CDR1 SQVTM and CDR2 ANQGSEA. The CDR3 is made up of 13 amino acids. Deletions cut 6 bases from V and 6 bases from J, with 17 bases between. The CDR3 reads CSVQLSHRAEAFF. CDR3 nucleotides: TGCAGCGTCCAACTGTCCCATAGGGCTGAAGCTTTCTTT.

This chain's CDR3 is CASSLEGGGGSDTQYF. The CDR3 nucleotides read TGTGCCAGCAGCTTAGAGGGGGGAGGAGGGTCGGATACGCAGTATTTT. The chain recombines TRBV7-3 with TRBJ2-3, with D possibly being TRBD1 or TRBD2 (6 bases each). The CDR3 has 16 amino acids. Between the trimmed V and J ends, which lost 2 bases and 6 bases, there was a span of 18 bases. From germline, CDR1 is SGHTA and CDR2 FQGTGA.

The chain couples TRBV7-9 to TRBJ2-7, with D perhaps matching TRBD1 (6 bases). Trimming left V 3 bases short and J 5 bases short, with 11 bases between. The CDR3 runs 13 residues. CDR1 SEHNR and CDR2 FQNEAQ come from the germline V gene (reference sequence). For the CDR3, the DNA is TGTGCCAGCAGCTTCAGGGGCATCGACGAGCAGTACTTC. Translated: CASSFRGIDEQYF. Drawing the rest from reference TRBV7-9 and TRBJ2-7, the complete variable domain is DTGVSQNPRHKITKRGQNVTFRCDPISEHNRLYWYRQTLGQGPEFLTYFQNEAQLEKSRLLSDRFSAERPKGSFSTLEIQRTEQGDSAMYLCASSFRGIDEQYFGPGTRLTVT.

This clone occurred a few times. The gene calls are TRBV6-5 and TRBJ1-2; D remains ambiguous. The CDR3 loop spans 14 amino acids. Trimming took 5 bases from V and 6 from J, leaving 16 bases between them. Germline values: CDR1 MNHEY, CDR2 SVGAGI. CDR3 residues: CASSAESRRDGYTF. The DNA of the CDR3 is TGTGCCAGCAGTGCTGAGAGCAGACGGGATGGCTACACCTTC.

This chain uses TRBV5-1 with TRBJ2-1; D call uncertain. CDR1 is SGHRS, CDR2 YFSETQ, per germline. This CDR3 has 16 amino acids. Between the trimmed V and J ends, which lost 0 bases and 3 bases, there was a span of 13 bases. CDR3 DNA: TGCGCCAGCAGCTTGGAAAAGGGCAACTACTACAATGAGCAGTTCTTC. Translation: CASSLEKGNYYNEQFF.

This chain links TRBV4-1 with TRBJ1-5, with 8 bases fitting TRBD1. Trimming cost V 1 base and J 4 bases; bases outside gene matches: 3. CDR3 length equals 15 residues. Germline V gives CDR1 MGHRA, CDR2 YSYEKL. CDR3 DNA: TGCGCCAGCAGCCAAGCCCGGACAGGGAATCAGCCCCAGCATTTT. It encodes CASSQARTGNQPQHF.

This clone has only one observation. The V call is TRBV4-3, the J call TRBJ2-7; maybe TRBD1 (7 bases). Germline CDR1 reads LGHNA; CDR2 reads YSLEER. This CDR3 comprises 18 residues. Trimming stripped 4 bases from V and 3 bases from J, with 25 bases between. The CDR3 sequence is CASSPSGGPQVGIYEQYF. CDR3 in DNA: TGCGCCAGCAGCCCTTCAGGGGGGCCACAAGTCGGGATCTACGAGCAGTACTTC.

The rearrangement uses TRBV6-1 and TRBJ2-2; 8 positions agree with TRBD2. The CDR3 consists of 14 residues. Trimming removed 6 bases from V and 6 bases from J; junction bases left unmatched: 6. Germline CDR1 MNHNS, CDR2 SASEGT. The CDR3 protein is CASRFMREAGELFF. The DNA of the CDR3 is TGTGCCAGCAGGTTCATGCGGGAGGCCGGGGAGCTGTTTTTT.

The V and J genes are TRBV29-1 and TRBJ2-1; D call uncertain. Germline assignment: CDR1 SQVTM and CDR2 ANQGSEA. This CDR3 is built from 14 residues. The V gene lost 4 bases and the J gene lost 10 bases, with 20 bases spanning the gap. The CDR3 region has the DNA TGCAGCGTTGGTCCCTGGTCCAAATCATCGGAGCAGTTCTTC. Encoded protein: CSVGPWSKSSEQFF.

The chain recombines TRBV18 with TRBJ2-2; no reliable D call. The germline V gene has CDR1 KGHSH and CDR2 LQKENI. The CDR3 loop spans 16 amino acids. V gave up 1 base and J gave up 0 bases, with 9 bases separating them. The CDR3 protein is CASSPRVITNTGELFF. DNA of the CDR3: TGTGCCAGCTCACCACGGGTCATCACGAACACCGGGGAGCTGTTTTTT.

This chain uses TRBV28 with TRBJ2-5, with 9 bases fitting TRBD1. Gene TRBJ2-7 matches the end of the DNA better, so the J call may be wrong. CDR3 length: 15 amino acids. Germline V gives CDR1 MDHEN, CDR2 SYDVKM. CDR3 sequence (DNA): TGTGCCAGCAGTTCCCCCGGGACAGGGACTTACGAGCAGTACTTC. It codes for CASSSPGTGTYEQYF.

The gene calls are TRBV6-1 and TRBJ1-3; D is unresolved. V lost 3 bases, J lost 1 base, and 7 bases lay in between. This CDR3 is 14 amino acids long. Germline V gene lookup returns CDR1 MNHNS and CDR2 SASEGT. The CDR3, as DNA: TGTGCCAGCAGTGAGGGTTTTTCTGGAAACACCATATATTTT. Translating it yields CASSEGFSGNTIYF.

The V gene is TRBV9, the J gene TRBJ2-3, with TRBD1 matching 9 bases. The CDR3 length is 18 residues. Germline V CDR1 and CDR2: SGDLS, YYNGEE. V shed 4 bases, J shed 5 bases, and the junction held 17 bases outside the gene matches. CDR3 in DNA: TGTGCCAGCAGCTTCCACACCGCCGGGACAGGGAATGGAGATACGCAGTATTTT. This translates into CASSFHTAGTGNGDTQYF.

The genes are TRBV27 and TRBJ2-5; possibly TRBD2 for D (6 bases). Germline assignment: CDR1 MNHEY and CDR2 SMNVEV (reference sequence). Trimming stripped 5 bases from V and 5 bases from J, with 15 bases between. The CDR3 runs to 14 residues. CDR3 nucleotides: TGTGCCAGCAGTGGGGGACTCCCTAGGGAGACCCAGTACTTC. This codes for CASSGGLPRETQYF.

This sequence joins TRBV7-9 and TRBJ2-7, with TRBD1 matching 10 bases. The V gene end was trimmed by 5 bases and the J gene end by 5 bases; junction bases not matched to a gene: 6. The germline V gene has CDR1 SEHNR and CDR2 FQNEAQ (reference sequence). There are 14 residues in the CDR3. Written as DNA, the CDR3 is TGTGCCAGCAGCCTAATGGGACAGGGGCACGAGCAGTACTTC. This translates into CASSLMGQGHEQYF. Together with reference TRBV7-9 and TRBJ2-7, the CDR3 gives the full variable domain: DTGVSQNPRHKITKRGQNVTFRCDPISEHNRLYWYRQTLGQGPEFLTYFQNEAQLEKSRLLSDRFSAERPKGSFSTLEIQRTEQGDSAMYLCASSLMGQGHEQYFGPGTRLTVT.

The rearrangement links TRBV6-5 to TRBJ1-2; TRBD1 is a possible D gene (5 bases). Germline V gives CDR1 MNHEY, CDR2 SVGAGI. The CDR3 extends over 14 amino acids. The V gene lost 2 bases and the J gene lost 9 bases, with 16 bases spanning the gap. In nucleotides, the CDR3 is TGTGCCAGCAGTTACCAAGGAGGGCAGGGAAGCTACACCTTC. It specifies CASSYQGGQGSYTF.

This chain joins TRBV7-2 and TRBJ2-3, with D unresolved. The CDR3 has 15 amino acids. The V end lost 10 bases, the J end lost 4 bases, and 21 bases lay between the germline ends. The germline gives CDR1 SGHTA, CDR2 FQGNSA. CDR3 DNA: TGTGCCACCCAGCCTTGGGCTACAAAGGCAGATACGCAGTATTTT. This codes for CATQPWATKADTQYF. The full variable domain, its missing parts supplied by reference TRBV7-2 and TRBJ2-3, is GAGVSQSPSNKVTEKGKDVELRCDPISGHTALYWYRQSLGQGLEFLIYFQGNSAPDKSGLPSDRFSAERTGGSVSTLTIQRTQQEDSAVYLCATQPWATKADTQYFGPGTRLTVL.

The CDR3 coding sequence is TGTGCCTGGAGTTATCATGAGCAGTTCTTC. Translated, it gives CAWSYHEQFF. The V and J genes are TRBV30 and TRBJ2-1; D is undetermined. With 2 bases removed from V and 8 bases from J, the gap between germline ends came to 4 bases. The CDR3 consists of 10 residues. Germline assignment: CDR1 GTSNPN and CDR2 SVGIG (reference sequence). Variable domain in full (rest from reference TRBV30 and TRBJ2-1): SQTIHQWPATLVQPVGSPLSLECTVEGTSNPNLYWYRQAAGRGLQLLFYSVGIGQISSEVPQNLSASRPQDRQFILSSKKLLLSDSGFYLCAWSYHEQFFGPGTRLTVL.